Following are 4 T cell receptor beta chains from one sample sequenced in a study of blood T cell repertoires in COVID-19. The data were produced by immunoSEQ multiplex PCR, yet TCRdb's version contains in-frame clones alone and is incomplete. The data hold about 240,000 clones, with roughly four fifths observed a single time. The specimen sequenced was peripheral blood. All receptors derive from a man between 25 and 39 years old who had recovered from COVID-19.

V gene TRBV5-5 combines with J gene TRBJ2-6; possible D gene TRBD1, 6 bases. V was shortened by 3 bases and J by 0 bases, with 13 bases between the two germline ends. Germline V gene sequence: CDR1 SGHKS, CDR2 YYEKEE (reference sequence). This CDR3 comprises 17 residues. This chain's CDR3 is CASSSGVVSSGANVLTF. In DNA, the CDR3 is TGTGCCAGCAGCTCAGGGGTCGTTAGCTCTGGGGCCAACGTCCTGACTTTC.

The chain combines TRBV28 with TRBJ2-2; 9 nucleotides agree with TRBD2. Germline V gene lookup returns CDR1 MDHEN and CDR2 SYDVKM. The ends lost 6 bases at V and 8 bases at J; junction bases unmatched: 1. The CDR3 sequence is 12 residues long. The CDR3, as DNA: TGTGCCAGCAGCACTAGCGGGGGGGAGCTGTTTTTT. Its translation is CASSTSGGELFF. Drawing the rest from reference TRBV28 and TRBJ2-2, the complete variable domain is DVKVTQSSRYLVKRTGEKVFLECVQDMDHENMFWYRQDPGLGLRLIYFSYDVKMKEKGDIPEGYSVSREKKERFSLILESASTNQTSMYLCASSTSGGELFFGEGSRLTVL.

The rearrangement links TRBV6-1 to TRBJ2-3; 12 bases are shared with TRBD2. V shed 3 bases and J 7 bases; nucleotides not matched to a gene: 8. Germline V lookup: CDR1 MNHNS, CDR2 SASEGT. This CDR3 contains 16 residues. The CDR3: CASSESGTSGWNTQYF. CDR3 nucleotides: TGTGCCAGCAGTGAGAGTGGGACTAGCGGGTGGAATACGCAGTATTTT.

In this sample, this clone turned up many times. V usage is TRBV12-2 and J usage is TRBJ1-5. TRBV12-2 is designated a pseudogene. This CDR3 is built from 19 residues. The DNA of the CDR3 is TGTGCAAGTCGCTCCCCGCACTTCCCAGCAGACTATAGCAATCAGCCCCAGCATTTT. Encoded protein: CASRSPHFPADYSNQPQHF.